The 32 T cell receptor beta chains below all came from one sample that was sequenced in a study of cytomegalovirus exposure and HLA in healthy donors. In the PCR, 60 Vbeta and 13 Jbeta primers were used. Profiling relied on immunoSEQ multiplex PCR, and the TCRdb table lists in-frame clones only, not all of them. Of tens of thousands of clones listed, 62% are singletons. Sequencing used PBMCs. All receptors derive from a woman under 40 in good health and CMV-seropositive.

The J gene is TRBJ2-2, the V gene TRBV9; TRBD2 matches at 7 bases. Germline lookup yields CDR1 SGDLS and CDR2 YYNGEE. The J segment lost 5 bases and the V segment lost 2 bases, leaving 3 bases of the junction unmatched. The CDR3 contains 14 residues. CDR3 in amino acids: CASSVGGVTGELFF. CDR3 in DNA: TGTGCCAGCAGCGTGGGGGGGGTTACCGGGGAGCTGTTTTTT.

In this sample, this clone turned up a few times. The J gene is TRBJ1-4, the V gene TRBV5-1; D is unclear. The V end lost 3 bases, the J end lost 2 bases, and 5 bases lay between the germline ends. This CDR3 is built from 13 residues. In germline, CDR1 is SGHRS, CDR2 YFSETQ. The CDR3 DNA is TGCGCCAGCAGCTGGCAGACTAATGAAAAACTGTTTTTT. This gives the protein CASSWQTNEKLFF.

This chain connects TRBV10-3 to TRBJ1-3; D gene ambiguous. CDR3 length: 15 residues. The V gene's germline CDR1 is ENHRY and CDR2 SYGVKD. V was clipped by 2 bases and J by 2 bases, with 10 bases between them. The CDR3 region has the DNA TGTGCCATCAGTGAGGGTCCGAACACTGGAAACACCATATATTTT. Its protein is CAISEGPNTGNTIYF.

This clone showed up just a few times. The CDR3 reads CASSESWGEGNQPQHF. CDR3 DNA sequence: TGCGCCAGCAGTGAGTCCTGGGGCGAGGGCAATCAGCCCCAGCATTTT. The rearrangement links TRBV10-2 to TRBJ1-5; weak D call: TRBD1 (5 bases). With 0 bases removed from V and 2 bases from J, the gap between germline ends came to 11 bases. CDR3 size: 16 residues. Germline CDR1 is WSHSY and CDR2 is SAAADI.

The chain joins TRBV30 to TRBJ1-1; tentative D call: TRBD1 (5 bases). Germline V gene data show CDR1 as GTSNPN and CDR2 as SVGIG (reference sequence). This CDR3 has 12 amino acids. Trimming left V 5 bases short and J 8 bases short, with 15 bases between. CDR3 protein: CAWGGGVGEAFF. CDR3 sequence (DNA): TGTGCCTGGGGGGGAGGGGTTGGGGAAGCTTTCTTT.

The chain combines TRBV5-1 with TRBJ2-6; 10 bases match TRBD1. The germline V gene encodes CDR1 SGHRS and CDR2 YFSETQ. The CDR3 runs 16 residues. Trimming removed 5 bases from V and 1 base from J; junction bases left unmatched: 3. CDR3: CASSGDRGSGANVLTF. The CDR3 DNA is TGCGCCAGCAGTGGGGACAGGGGATCTGGGGCCAACGTCCTGACTTTC.

V is TRBV4-2 and J is TRBJ2-7, with 8 bases lining up with TRBD1. The germline V gene has CDR1 LGHNA and CDR2 YNFKEQ. The CDR3 has 15 amino acids. V trimming: 6 bases; J trimming: 3 bases; junction bases outside the gene matches: 10. This CDR3 reads CASRLGQGVGYEQYF. CDR3 DNA sequence: TGTGCCAGCAGACTCGGACAGGGTGTCGGCTACGAGCAGTACTTC.

This clone showed up just a few times. This sequence joins TRBV28 and TRBJ2-7; 7 nucleotides agree with TRBD2. V was clipped by 5 bases and J by 2 bases; unmatched bases: 9. CDR3 length: 15 residues. Germline loops: CDR1 MDHEN, CDR2 SYDVKM. CDR3 DNA sequence: TGTGCCAGCAGTGCCACCCAGGGAGGGACCTACGAGCAGTACTTC. Its protein product is CASSATQGGTYEQYF.

The sample holds a few counts of this clone. The V and J genes are TRBV7-3 and TRBJ1-4; no clear D gene. This CDR3 is 14 amino acids long. Trimming removed 5 bases from V and 1 base from J, with 8 bases in between. Germline CDR1 reads SGHTA; CDR2 reads FQGTGA. The CDR3 loop is CASSLYGTNEKLFF. CDR3 nucleotide sequence: TGTGCCAGCAGCCTCTATGGAACTAATGAAAAACTGTTTTTT.

V usage is TRBV11-2 and J usage is TRBJ2-3; D is uncertain. The CDR3 has 13 residues. Germline V gene data show CDR1 as SGHAT and CDR2 as FQNNGV. V gave up 1 base and J gave up 4 bases, with 6 bases separating them. The CDR3 nucleotides read TGTGCCAGCAGCTTAGGCCAGGCAGATACGCAGTATTTT. It specifies CASSLGQADTQYF.

The gene calls are TRBV7-9 and TRBJ2-1; D gene uncertain. Germline assignment: CDR1 SEHNR and CDR2 FQNEAQ (reference sequence). CDR3 size: 15 residues. With 5 bases removed from V and 4 bases from J, the gap between germline ends came to 15 bases. In DNA form, the CDR3 reads TGTGCCAGCAGCCACGACACCCTCCTTTACAATGAGCAGTTCTTC. Translating gives CASSHDTLLYNEQFF.

This clone was seen more than once but under ten times. J is TRBJ2-7 and V is TRBV27; 7 positions match TRBD1. Looked up from germline, CDR1 is MNHEY and CDR2 is SMNVEV (reference sequence). The CDR3 length is 18 residues. The J segment lost 3 bases and the V segment lost 3 bases, leaving 17 bases of the junction unmatched. The CDR3 sequence: CASSFEGVNRGLVYEQYF. CDR3 in DNA: TGTGCCAGCAGTTTTGAGGGCGTGAACAGGGGATTAGTCTACGAGCAGTACTTC.

This clone occurred a few times. The J gene is TRBJ1-5, the V gene TRBV6-5; perhaps TRBD1 as D (5 bases). This CDR3 is 14 amino acids long. CDR1 MNHEY and CDR2 SVGAGI come from the germline V gene. Trimming shortened V by 4 bases and J by 1 base, and 8 bases separated the two germline ends. As DNA, the CDR3 is TGTGCCAGCAGTTTGACAGAAAGCAATCAGCCCCAGCATTTT. It translates to CASSLTESNQPQHF.

CDR3 sequence reads: CASAGDSSYEQYF. The CDR3, as DNA: TGTGCCAGCGCGGGAGATAGCTCCTACGAGCAGTACTTC. V and J are TRBV2 and TRBJ2-7, with 7 bases matching TRBD2. Trimming took 8 bases from V and 0 from J; bases not matched to a gene: 4. This CDR3 is built from 13 residues. Germline CDR1 and CDR2: SNHLY and FYNNEI.

The J gene is TRBJ2-3, the V gene TRBV5-1; a weak D match, TRBD2 (6 bases). CDR3 length equals 15 residues. CDR1 is SGHRS, CDR2 YFSETQ, per germline. The ends were cut back, 3 bases at V and 0 bases at J, with 11 bases in the middle. The CDR3 DNA reads as TGCGCCAGCAGCTCTCGACTAGGGAGCACAGATACGCAGTATTTT. Protein: CASSSRLGSTDTQYF.

This chain connects TRBV5-1 to TRBJ1-6; D possibly corresponds to TRBD1 (6 bases). Trimming shortened V by 4 bases and J by 9 bases, and 20 bases separated the two germline ends. This CDR3 contains 16 residues. The V gene's germline CDR1 is SGHRS and CDR2 YFSETQ. This CDR3 reads CASSAQQGSLVSPLHF. DNA for the CDR3: TGCGCCAGCAGCGCCCAACAGGGAAGTTTAGTTTCACCCCTCCACTTT.

The CDR3 DNA reads TGCGCCAGCAGACCAGACAGGGTATGGACTGAAGCTTTCTTT. Its protein is CASRPDRVWTEAFF. J is TRBJ1-1 and V is TRBV5-1; 7 bases match TRBD1. Germline trimming cut 5 bases from V and 5 bases from J; bases unmatched to any gene: 9. Per germline, CDR1 SGHRS and CDR2 YFSETQ. The CDR3 contains 14 residues.

A few counts support this clone. The chain joins TRBV27 to TRBJ2-1, with D hard to call. Trimming removed 2 bases from V and 2 bases from J, with 10 bases in between. This CDR3 is 15 amino acids long. Germline CDR1 MNHEY, CDR2 SMNVEV (reference sequence). CDR3 DNA: TGTGCCAGCAGTTTAGGCGTGACACCCTACAATGAGCAGTTCTTC. This sequence encodes CASSLGVTPYNEQFF.

The rearrangement joins TRBV5-1 to TRBJ1-1; tentative D call: TRBD1 (5 bases). V lost 2 bases and J 4 bases, leaving 9 bases between the germline ends. The CDR3 runs to 13 residues. Germline CDR1 reads SGHRS; CDR2 reads YFSETQ. The CDR3 coding sequence is TGCGCCAGCAGCTTTGGGGCCTCCACTGAAGCTTTCTTT. Protein: CASSFGASTEAFF. Filled out from reference TRBV5-1 and TRBJ1-1, the complete variable domain reads KAGVTQTPRYLIKTRGQQVTLSCSPISGHRSVSWYQQTPGQGLQFLFEYFSETQRNKGNFPGRFSGRQFSNSRSEMNVSTLELGDSALYLCASSFGASTEAFFGQGTRLTVV.

The chain couples TRBV5-1 to TRBJ2-7; a possible D gene is TRBD1 (6 bases). The CDR3 covers 14 residues. Germline CDR1 SGHRS, CDR2 YFSETQ. Trimming pared 2 bases from V and 4 bases from J, leaving 13 bases between. The CDR3 DNA follows: TGCGCCAGCAGCTTATCCAGGGGTCTTTACGAGCAGTACTTC. Protein product: CASSLSRGLYEQYF.

V usage is TRBV11-2 and J usage is TRBJ1-1, with D uncertain. The CDR3 spans 13 residues. Trimming removed 3 bases at V and 1 base at J, with 6 bases between. Per the germline V gene, CDR1 is SGHAT and CDR2 is FQNNGV. CDR3 sequence reads: CASSFFQNTEAFF. The CDR3 region has the DNA TGTGCCAGCAGCTTTTTTCAGAACACTGAAGCTTTCTTT.

There are a few counts of this clone. The chain carries TRBV27 and TRBJ1-5, with 8 bases that match TRBD1. Germline V CDR1 and CDR2: MNHEY, SMNVEV (reference sequence). With V trimmed by 6 bases and J by 6 bases, 7 bases remained unmatched. The CDR3 runs to 14 residues. The CDR3 DNA reads TGTGCCAGCAGCAATGGACAGGGAACTCAGCCCCAGCATTTT. Translated: CASSNGQGTQPQHF.

This clone has more than one count but fewer than ten. This chain joins TRBV19 and TRBJ1-4; 7 bases are a match to TRBD1. Germline CDR1 reads LNHDA; CDR2 reads SQIVND (reference sequence). V was pared by 9 bases and J by 5 bases, with 15 bases of the junction left unmatched. The CDR3 runs 16 residues. The DNA of the CDR3 is TGTGCCAGCAAACACCCCGGGACAGCAGACAATGAAAAACTGTTTTTT. Translated, it gives CASKHPGTADNEKLFF.

The chain recombines TRBV6-4 with TRBJ2-7, with 8 positions matching TRBD1. CDR1 is MRHNA, CDR2 SNTAGT, per germline. CDR3 length: 13 amino acids. V lost 3 bases, J lost 6 bases, and 4 bases stayed unmatched. CDR3 loop: CASSDSDRGEQYF. The CDR3 nucleotides are TGTGCCAGCAGTGATTCTGACAGGGGCGAGCAGTACTTC.

The rearrangement joins TRBV7-9 to TRBJ1-5, with TRBD1 identical over 7 bases. The V gene end was trimmed by 5 bases and the J gene end by 4 bases; junction bases not matched to a gene: 8. Germline V gives CDR1 SEHNR, CDR2 FQNEAQ (reference sequence). This CDR3 has 15 residues. The CDR3 reads CASSLGTARNQPQHF. Written as DNA, the CDR3 is TGTGCCAGCAGCCTAGGGACAGCTAGGAATCAGCCCCAGCATTTT.

The V gene is TRBV7-9, the J gene TRBJ1-4; 10 bases match TRBD1. In germline, CDR1 is SEHNR, CDR2 FQNEAQ (reference sequence). The J segment lost 8 bases and the V segment lost 5 bases, leaving 5 bases of the junction unmatched. The length of the CDR3 is 14 residues. The CDR3 sequence: CASSTTGGGEKLFF. The CDR3, as DNA: TGTGCCAGCAGCACGACAGGGGGCGGAGAAAAACTGTTTTTT.

This chain uses TRBV5-6 with TRBJ1-2; 7 bases align to TRBD1. This CDR3 region has 15 residues. Germline CDR1 SGHDT, CDR2 YYEEEE. V lost 0 bases and J lost 4; bases outside the gene matches: 6. CDR3 in DNA: TGTGCCAGCAGCTTGGGGACAGGCGCCTTCTATGGCTACACCTTC. This translates into CASSLGTGAFYGYTF.

The genes are TRBV6-5 and TRBJ1-2; 7 bases align to TRBD1. This CDR3 contains 14 residues. Germline V CDR1 and CDR2: MNHEY, SVGAGI. The junction had 5 bases not matched to a gene; V was cut back by 2 bases and J by 5 bases. As DNA, the CDR3 is TGTGCCAGCAGTTACGGGGGACAGAAATATGGCTACACCTTC. Its translation: CASSYGGQKYGYTF.

J is TRBJ1-1 and V is TRBV5-1; D not certain. The CDR3 runs to 13 residues. V was shortened by 2 bases and J by 6 bases, with 11 bases between the two germline ends. Germline loops: CDR1 SGHRS, CDR2 YFSETQ. The CDR3 DNA sequence: TGCGCCAGCAGCTTCGGGTTAATGGCTGAAGCTTTCTTT. It translates to CASSFGLMAEAFF.

V is TRBV9 and J is TRBJ2-5, with D hard to call. The germline V gene encodes CDR1 SGDLS and CDR2 YYNGEE. V shed 1 base and J shed 5 bases, with 6 bases lying between them. CDR3 size: 12 residues. The CDR3 here is CASSVSSETQYF. CDR3 bases: TGTGCCAGCAGCGTATCAAGCGAGACCCAGTACTTC.

V and J are TRBV15 and TRBJ1-1; possibly TRBD1 for D (5 bases). The CDR3 totals 14 residues. Germline CDR1 and CDR2: LNHNV and YYDKDF (reference sequence). V gave up 3 bases and J gave up 4 bases, with 12 bases separating them. CDR3 nucleotide sequence: TGTGCCACCAGCAGTGGCACCAGGGCCACTGAAGCTTTCTTT. It is translated as CATSSGTRATEAFF.

V is TRBV27 and J is TRBJ1-6; D might be TRBD1 (5 bases). The CDR3 extends over 16 amino acids. The germline gives CDR1 MNHEY, CDR2 SMNVEV (reference sequence). With 6 bases removed from V and 5 bases from J, the gap between germline ends came to 17 bases. CDR3 DNA: TGTGCCAGCAGGCGGGGGGGTCGGGTAAATAATTCACCCCTCCACTTT. This sequence encodes CASRRGGRVNNSPLHF.